This TCR beta chain stems from a study of T cell changes during pregnancy in multiple sclerosis. The CDR3 has 16 amino acids. From germline, CDR1 is MGHRA and CDR2 YSYEKL. J gave up 2 bases and V 5 bases, and 7 bases lay outside the gene matches. Method: immunoSEQ multiplex PCR; TCRdb's copy keeps in-frame clones and lacks some. The sample includes around 69,000 clones, about 92% seen only once; the top ten take about 2.5%. The origin of this receptor is a female donor with multiple sclerosis, enrolled in a pregnancy study. J is TRBJ2-4 and V is TRBV4-1; 9 bases map to TRBD2. Material: peripheral blood, obtained in the first trimester of pregnancy. In nucleotides, the CDR3 is TGCGCCAGCAGCTTTGATGCGGGAGGGACCAAAAACATTCAGTACTTC. Protein product: CASSFDAGGTKNIQYF.